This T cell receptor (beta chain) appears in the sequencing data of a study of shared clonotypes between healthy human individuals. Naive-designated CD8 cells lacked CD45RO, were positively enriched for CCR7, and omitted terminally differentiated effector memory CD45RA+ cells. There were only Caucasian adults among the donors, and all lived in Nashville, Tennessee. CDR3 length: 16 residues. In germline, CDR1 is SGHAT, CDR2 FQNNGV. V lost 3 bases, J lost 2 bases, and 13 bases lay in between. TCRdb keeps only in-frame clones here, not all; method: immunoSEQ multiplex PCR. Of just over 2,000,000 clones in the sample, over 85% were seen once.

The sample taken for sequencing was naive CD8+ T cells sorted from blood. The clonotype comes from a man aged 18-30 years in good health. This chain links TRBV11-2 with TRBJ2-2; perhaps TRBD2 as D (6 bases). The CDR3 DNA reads TGTGCCAGCAGCTTGGGACTGCAGTTTAACACCGGGGAGCTGTTTTTT. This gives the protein CASSLGLQFNTGELFF.